The clone carrying this T cell receptor beta chain was recorded only once. Its cognate antigen is unknown. This sample was included in a study of cytomegalovirus exposure and HLA in healthy donors. The study ran its PCR with 60 Vbeta and 13 Jbeta primers. The protocol was immunoSEQ multiplex PCR, while the TCRdb copy is restricted to in-frame clones and leaves out a portion. This sample carries roughly 120,000 clones, around four fifths of them seen once, and the ten largest clones take 10% to 12%. Study outcomes and limitations: In presence/absence analyses, roughly uniform sequencing depth across donors was assumed. Donors belonging to an Asian-associated ancestry cluster reportedly showed fewer N-insertions in productive TCRs than the 666-donor mean, according to what a later analysis found. A few V segments could not be told apart, such as TRBV6-2 and TRBV6-3, and were left out.

Germline values: CDR1 SGHRS, CDR2 YFSETQ. With 4 bases removed from V and 5 bases from J, the gap between germline ends came to 15 bases. CDR3 length: 14 residues. The source material was PBMCs. The TCR was taken from a male donor in good health and CMV-seropositive. The V call is TRBV5-1, the J call TRBJ1-2; weak D call: TRBD1 (5 bases). The CDR3 DNA is TGCGCCAGCAGCGTCGGGGGGGGACCATATGGCTACACCTTC. Its translation is CASSVGGGPYGYTF.